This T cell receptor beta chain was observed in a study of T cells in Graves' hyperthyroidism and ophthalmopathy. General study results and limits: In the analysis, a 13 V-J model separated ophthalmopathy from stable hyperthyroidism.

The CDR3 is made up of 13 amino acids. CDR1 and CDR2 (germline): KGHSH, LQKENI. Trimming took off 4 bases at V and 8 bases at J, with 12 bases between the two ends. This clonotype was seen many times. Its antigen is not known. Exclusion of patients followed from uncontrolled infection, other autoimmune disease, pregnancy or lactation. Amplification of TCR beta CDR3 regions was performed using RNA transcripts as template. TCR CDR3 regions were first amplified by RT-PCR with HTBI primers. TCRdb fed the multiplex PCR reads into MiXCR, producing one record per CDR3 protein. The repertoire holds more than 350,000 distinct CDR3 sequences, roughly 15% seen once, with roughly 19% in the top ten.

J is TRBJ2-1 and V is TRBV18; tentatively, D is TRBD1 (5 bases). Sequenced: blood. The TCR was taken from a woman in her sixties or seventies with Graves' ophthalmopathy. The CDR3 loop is CASSHFQGDEQFF. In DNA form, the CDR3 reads TGTGCCAGCTCACATTTCCAGGGCGATGAGCAGTTCTTC.